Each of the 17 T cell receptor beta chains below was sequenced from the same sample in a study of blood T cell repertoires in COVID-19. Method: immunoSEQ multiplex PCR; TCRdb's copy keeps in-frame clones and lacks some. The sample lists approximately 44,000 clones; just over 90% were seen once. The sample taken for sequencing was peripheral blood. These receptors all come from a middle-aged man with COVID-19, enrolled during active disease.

The CDR3 region has the DNA TGCGCCAGCAGCTTGCCGGAGGGAAACAACGAGCAGTACTTC. Amino acid sequence: CASSLPEGNNEQYF. The chain employs TRBV5-1 and TRBJ2-7; tentatively, D is TRBD2 (6 bases). The germline V gene encodes CDR1 SGHRS and CDR2 YFSETQ. There are 14 residues in the CDR3. Trimming shortened V by 1 base and J by 5 bases, and 13 bases separated the two germline ends.

The CDR3 sequence is CASTLGGGRRAEKLFF. The CDR3 region has the DNA TGTGCCAGCACCCTGGGGGGGGGAAGGAGGGCTGAAAAACTGTTTTTT. The V call is TRBV7-6, the J call TRBJ1-4, with D perhaps matching TRBD1 (5 bases). V shed 7 bases and J shed 7 bases, with 22 bases lying between them. CDR3 length: 16 residues. Germline-derived CDR1 and CDR2 are SGHVS and FNYEAQ.

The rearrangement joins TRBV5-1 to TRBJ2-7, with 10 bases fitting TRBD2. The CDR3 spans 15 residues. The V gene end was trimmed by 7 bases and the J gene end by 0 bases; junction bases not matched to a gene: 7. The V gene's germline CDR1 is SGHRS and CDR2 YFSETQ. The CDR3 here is CASQWLAGASYEQYF. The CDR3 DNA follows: TGCGCCAGCCAATGGCTAGCGGGAGCCTCCTACGAGCAGTACTTC.

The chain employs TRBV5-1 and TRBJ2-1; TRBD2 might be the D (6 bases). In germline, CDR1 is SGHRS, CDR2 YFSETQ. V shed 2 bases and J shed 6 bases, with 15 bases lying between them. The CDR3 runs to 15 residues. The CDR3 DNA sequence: TGCGCCAGCAGCTTTGGGGGGTACCTATTCAATGAGCAGTTCTTC. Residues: CASSFGGYLFNEQFF.

CDR3 sequence (DNA): TGTGCCAGCAGTTATTATGGGGGGGTTAGCAATCAGCCCCAGCATTTT. Protein: CASSYYGGVSNQPQHF. J is TRBJ1-5 and V is TRBV6-2 or TRBV6-3, with D tentatively TRBD1 (5 bases). Trimming left V 3 bases short and J 0 bases short, with 12 bases between. CDR1 MNHEY and CDR2 SVGEGT come from the germline V gene. This CDR3 region has 16 residues.

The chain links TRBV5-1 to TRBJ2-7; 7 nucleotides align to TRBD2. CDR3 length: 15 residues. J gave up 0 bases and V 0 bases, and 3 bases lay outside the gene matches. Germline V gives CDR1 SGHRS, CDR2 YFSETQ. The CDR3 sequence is CASSLAGGSSYEQYF. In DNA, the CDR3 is TGCGCCAGCAGCTTGGCCGGGGGGAGCTCCTACGAGCAGTACTTC.

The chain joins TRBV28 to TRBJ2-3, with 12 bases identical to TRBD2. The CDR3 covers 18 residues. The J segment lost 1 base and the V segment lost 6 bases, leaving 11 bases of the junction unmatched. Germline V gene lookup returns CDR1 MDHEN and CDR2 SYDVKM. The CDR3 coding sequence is TGTGCCAGCAGCCCTCTAGCGGGAGGGCCCTCGGGCACAGATACGCAGTATTTT. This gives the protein CASSPLAGGPSGTDTQYF.

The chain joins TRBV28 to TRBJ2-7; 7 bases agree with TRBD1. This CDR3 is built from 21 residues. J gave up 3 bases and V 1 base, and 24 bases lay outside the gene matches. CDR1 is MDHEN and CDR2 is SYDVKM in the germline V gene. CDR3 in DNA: TGTGCCAGCAGTTTATTTCTCCCTAGGGGGCCACACAGACAGGGATACTACGAGCAGTACTTC. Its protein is CASSLFLPRGPHRQGYYEQYF. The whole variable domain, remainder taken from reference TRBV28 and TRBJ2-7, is DVKVTQSSRYLVKRTGEKVFLECVQDMDHENMFWYRQDPGLGLRLIYFSYDVKMKEKGDIPEGYSVSREKKERFSLILESASTNQTSMYLCASSLFLPRGPHRQGYYEQYFGPGTRLTVT.

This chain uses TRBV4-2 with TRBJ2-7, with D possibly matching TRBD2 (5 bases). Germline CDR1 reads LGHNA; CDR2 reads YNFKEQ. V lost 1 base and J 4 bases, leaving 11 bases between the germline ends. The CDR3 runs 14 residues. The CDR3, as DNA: TGTGCCAGCAGCCAAGGAGGGCTGGTTTACGAGCAGTACTTC. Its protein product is CASSQGGLVYEQYF.

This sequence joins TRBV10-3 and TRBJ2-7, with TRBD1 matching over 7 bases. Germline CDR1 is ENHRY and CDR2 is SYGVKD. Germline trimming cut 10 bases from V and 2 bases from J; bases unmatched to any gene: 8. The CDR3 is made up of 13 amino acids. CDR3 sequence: CATWTGPPYEQYF. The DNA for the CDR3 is TGTGCCACCTGGACAGGACCCCCCTACGAGCAGTACTTC.

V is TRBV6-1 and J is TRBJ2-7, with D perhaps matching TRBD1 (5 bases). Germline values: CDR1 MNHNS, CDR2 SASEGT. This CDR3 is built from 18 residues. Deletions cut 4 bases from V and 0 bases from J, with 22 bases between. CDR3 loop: CASSGRVLTALYSYEQYF. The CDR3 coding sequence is TGTGCCAGCAGTGGCAGGGTCCTCACCGCCCTCTACTCCTACGAGCAGTACTTC.

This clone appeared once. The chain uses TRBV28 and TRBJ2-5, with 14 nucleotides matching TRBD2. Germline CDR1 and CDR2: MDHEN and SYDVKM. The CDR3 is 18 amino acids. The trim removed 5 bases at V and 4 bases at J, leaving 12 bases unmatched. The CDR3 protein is CASSTRGLAGESGETQYF. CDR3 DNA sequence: TGTGCCAGCAGTACCCGGGGACTAGCGGGAGAATCCGGAGAGACCCAGTACTTC.

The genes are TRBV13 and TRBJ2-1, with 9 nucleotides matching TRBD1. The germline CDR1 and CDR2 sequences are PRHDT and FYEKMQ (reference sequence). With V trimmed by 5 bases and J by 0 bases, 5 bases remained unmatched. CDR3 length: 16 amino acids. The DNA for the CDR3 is TGTGCCAGCAGCCCAAGGACAGGGGACTCCTACAATGAGCAGTTCTTC. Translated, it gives CASSPRTGDSYNEQFF.

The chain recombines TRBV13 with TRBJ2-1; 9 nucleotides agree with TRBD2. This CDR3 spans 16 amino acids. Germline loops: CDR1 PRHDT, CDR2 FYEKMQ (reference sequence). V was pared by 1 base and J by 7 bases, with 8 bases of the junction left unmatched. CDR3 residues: CASSLDGSGSLNEQFF. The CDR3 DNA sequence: TGTGCCAGCAGCTTAGATGGTAGCGGGAGTCTGAATGAGCAGTTCTTC. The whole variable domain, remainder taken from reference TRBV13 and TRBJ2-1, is AAGVIQSPRHLIKEKRETATLKCYPIPRHDTVYWYQQGPGQDPQFLISFYEKMQSDKGSIPDRFSAQQFSDYHSELNMSSLELGDSALYFCASSLDGSGSLNEQFFGPGTRLTVL.

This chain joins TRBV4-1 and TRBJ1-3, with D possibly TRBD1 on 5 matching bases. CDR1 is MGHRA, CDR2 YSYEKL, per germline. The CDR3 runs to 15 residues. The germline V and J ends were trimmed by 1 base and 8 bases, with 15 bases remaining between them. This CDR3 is CASSQGQIIPYTIYF. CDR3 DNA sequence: TGCGCCAGCAGCCAAGGACAGATTATACCCTACACCATATATTTT.

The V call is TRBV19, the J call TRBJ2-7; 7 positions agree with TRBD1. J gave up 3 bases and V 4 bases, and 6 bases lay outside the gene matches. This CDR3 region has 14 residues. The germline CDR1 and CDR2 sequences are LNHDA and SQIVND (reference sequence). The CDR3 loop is CASSTSHRGYEQYF. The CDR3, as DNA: TGTGCCAGTAGTACCTCCCACAGGGGCTACGAGCAGTACTTC.

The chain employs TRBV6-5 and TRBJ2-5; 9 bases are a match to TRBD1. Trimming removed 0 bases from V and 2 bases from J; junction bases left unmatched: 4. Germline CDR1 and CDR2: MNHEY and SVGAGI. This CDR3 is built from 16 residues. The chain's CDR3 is CASSYSTGGTQETQYF. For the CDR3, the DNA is TGTGCCAGCAGTTACTCCACAGGGGGCACGCAAGAGACCCAGTACTTC.